This TCR beta chain was profiled in a study of shared clonotypes between healthy human individuals. Several immunoSEQ plates held equal portions of the genomic DNA taken from each subset. Some clones are missing from TCRdb's copy, which holds only in-frame ones; the method was immunoSEQ multiplex PCR. The table shows approximately 530,000 clones, with approximately 94% occurring only once. Germline CDR1 reads LNHDA; CDR2 reads SQIVND (reference sequence). The CDR3 covers 16 residues. V lost 7 bases to trimming and J lost 0 bases, with 13 bases between them. The chain couples TRBV19 to TRBJ2-6; D gene unclear. Material for sequencing was naive CD4+ T cells sorted from blood. Described subset: CD45RA+ positively selected. This TCR came from a young woman in good health. In nucleotides, the CDR3 is TGTGCCAGTACCACCCCGTGGACCTCTGGGGCCAACGTCCTGACTTTC. This gives the protein CASTTPWTSGANVLTF.